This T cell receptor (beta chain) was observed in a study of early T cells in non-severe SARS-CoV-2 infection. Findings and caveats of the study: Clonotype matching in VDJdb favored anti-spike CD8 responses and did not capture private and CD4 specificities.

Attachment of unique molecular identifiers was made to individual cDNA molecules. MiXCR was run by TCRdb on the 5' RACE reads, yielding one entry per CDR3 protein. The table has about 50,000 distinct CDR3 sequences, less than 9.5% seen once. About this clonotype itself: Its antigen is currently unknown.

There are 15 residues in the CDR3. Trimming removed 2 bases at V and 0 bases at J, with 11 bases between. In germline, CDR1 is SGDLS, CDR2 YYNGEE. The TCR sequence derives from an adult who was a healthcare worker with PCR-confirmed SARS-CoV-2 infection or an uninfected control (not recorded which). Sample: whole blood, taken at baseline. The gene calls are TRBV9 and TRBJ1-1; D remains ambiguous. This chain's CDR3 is CASSVEGYLNTEAFF. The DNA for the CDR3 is TGTGCCAGCAGCGTTGAGGGCTACTTGAACACTGAAGCTTTCTTT. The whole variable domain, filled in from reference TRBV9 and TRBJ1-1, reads DSGVTQTPKHLITATGQRVTLRCSPRSGDLSVYWYQQSLDQGLQFLIQYYNGEERAKGNILERFSAQQFPDLHSELNLSSLELGDSALYFCASSVEGYLNTEAFFGQGTRLTVV.